These 21 T cell receptor beta chains were all obtained from the same sample, sequenced in a study of vaccination and CD4 T cells after COVID-19. These receptors lack a known antigen. The Oncomine TCR Beta short-read assay generated sequence data from the DNA of cultured CD4+ T cells. One entry per CDR3 protein, called by TCRdb with MiXCR from the PCR reads. This sample has 2,000 to 2,500 distinct CDR3 sequences; roughly 25% occur once, and the top ten carry approximately 50%. The treatment is: roughly ten-day PBMC culture with coronavirus spike peptide pools or control peptides (ViraFEST assay). The sample was CD4+ T cells from blood, cultured in vitro, taken after SARS-CoV-2 vaccination. These TCRs come from a human donor who had recovered from COVID-19.

The rearrangement links TRBV7-2 to TRBJ1-1, with D perhaps TRBD1 (6 bases). V shed 4 bases and J shed 5 bases, with 17 bases lying between them. The CDR3 is 15 amino acids. Germline values: CDR1 SGHTA, CDR2 FQGNSA. The CDR3 loop reads CASSSQTGTRTEAFF. The CDR3 nucleotides are TGTGCCAGCAGCTCCCAGACAGGCACTCGGACTGAAGCTTTCTTT.

In its sample, this clonotype ranks as medium-sized. The rearrangement uses TRBV10-3 and TRBJ2-5; TRBD1 matches 11 bases. CDR1 is ENHRY and CDR2 is SYGVKD in the germline V gene. J lost 5 bases, V lost 10 bases, and 18 bases had no gene match. The length of the CDR3 is 17 residues. The CDR3, as DNA: TGTGCCACCTCAGTGTGGGGAGGACAGGGGGCGATGGAGACCCAGTACTTC. Amino acids: CATSVWGGQGAMETQYF.

The chain links TRBV20-1 to TRBJ2-2, with 12 bases matching TRBD2. Per germline, CDR1 DFQATT and CDR2 SNEGSKA (reference sequence). CDR3 length: 16 residues. Unmatched junction bases numbered 8, after V lost 6 bases and J lost 3 bases. CDR3 nucleotide sequence: TGCAGTGCCATTACTAGCGGGGGGTTTTACACCGGGGAGCTGTTTTTT. Translated, it gives CSAITSGGFYTGELFF.

The J gene is TRBJ1-1, the V gene TRBV6-1; TRBD1 is a possible D gene (6 bases). From germline, CDR1 is MNHNS and CDR2 SASEGT. The ends were cut back, 5 bases at V and 7 bases at J, with 20 bases in the middle. The CDR3 extends over 15 amino acids. The CDR3 is CASSRAATGKNEAFF. CDR3 DNA sequence: TGTGCCAGCAGTCGCGCTGCCACAGGGAAAAATGAAGCTTTCTTT.

This clonotype was observed a handful of times. The genes are TRBV6-4 and TRBJ1-2, with 7 bases that match TRBD1. Germline values: CDR1 MRHNA, CDR2 SNTAGT. Trimming cost V 7 bases and J 4 bases; bases outside gene matches: 9. The length of the CDR3 is 14 residues. The DNA for the CDR3 is TGTGCCAGCACCCCCGGACAGGAGGGCTATGGCTACACCTTC. Translated, it gives CASTPGQEGYGYTF.

This clonotype came up a few times. The V gene is TRBV4-2, the J gene TRBJ1-1; D is perhaps TRBD1 (5 bases). The CDR3 consists of 14 residues. The V gene's germline CDR1 is LGHNA and CDR2 YNFKEQ. The germline V and J ends were trimmed by 2 bases and 8 bases, with 15 bases remaining between them. The CDR3 DNA sequence: TGTGCCAGCAGCCAACTATGGGGCAGGGAAGAAGCTTTCTTT. Translated: CASSQLWGREEAFF.

This clonotype occurred a few times. The chain carries TRBV7-8 and TRBJ2-1, with D maybe TRBD2 (5 bases). CDR1 and CDR2 from the germline V gene are SGHVS and FQNEAQ. This CDR3 comprises 13 residues. The V end lost 0 bases, the J end lost 13 bases, and 13 bases lay between the germline ends. The CDR3 is CASSLAFERKQFF. The CDR3, as DNA: TGTGCCAGCAGCTTAGCATTCGAGCGGAAACAGTTCTTC.

The chain is built from TRBV14 and TRBJ2-7, with TRBD1 matching 7 bases. Losses at the gene ends were 10 bases for V and 1 base for J; bases not matched to a gene: 7. The CDR3 sequence is 13 residues long. Germline lookup yields CDR1 SGHDN and CDR2 FVKESK. The CDR3 nucleotides read TGTGCCACCCGACAGGGAGTGTCCTACGAGCAGTACTTC. This encodes CATRQGVSYEQYF. Full variable domain (outside the CDR3, taken from reference TRBV14 and TRBJ2-7): EAGVTQFPSHSVIEKGQTVTLRCDPISGHDNLYWYRRVMGKEIKFLLHFVKESKQDESGMPNNRFLAERTGGTYSTLKVQPAELEDSGVYFCATRQGVSYEQYFGPGTRLTVT.

The chain uses TRBV10-3 and TRBJ2-1, with D perhaps TRBD1 or TRBD2 (6 bases each). Germline-derived CDR1 and CDR2 are ENHRY and SYGVKD. The CDR3 runs 16 residues. The V end was cut by 4 bases, the J end by 7 bases, with 20 bases between. The CDR3 coding sequence is TGTGCCATCAGTGGAGTGGGGGTAGGGGGGCGGAATGAGCAGTTCTTC. Encoded protein: CAISGVGVGGRNEQFF.

V is TRBV28 and J is TRBJ1-6; no firm D call. Trimming removed 6 bases at V and 0 bases at J, with 6 bases between. This CDR3 has 14 amino acids. Germline lookup yields CDR1 MDHEN and CDR2 SYDVKM. Here the CDR3 DNA reads TGTGCCAGCAGCCAAATCTCCTATAATTCACCCCTCCACTTT. Protein product: CASSQISYNSPLHF.

The rearrangement uses TRBV6-4 and TRBJ2-1; 10 bases are a match to TRBD2. J gave up 5 bases and V 6 bases, and 7 bases lay outside the gene matches. CDR1 and CDR2 from the germline V gene are MRHNA and SNTAGT. The CDR3 runs to 15 residues. CDR3 nucleotide sequence: TGTGCCAGCAGCGCAGGACTAGCGGCTAACAATGAGCAGTTCTTC. Translating it yields CASSAGLAANNEQFF.

J is TRBJ1-2 and V is TRBV5-5; 7 bases are a match to TRBD1. The J segment lost 2 bases and the V segment lost 1 base, leaving 2 bases of the junction unmatched. Germline-derived CDR1 and CDR2 are SGHKS and YYEKEE (reference sequence). The CDR3 runs 14 residues. The CDR3, as DNA: TGTGCCAGCAGCTTGATACAGGGGAACTATGGCTACACCTTC. It translates to CASSLIQGNYGYTF. Complete variable domain (other parts from reference TRBV5-5 and TRBJ1-2): DAGVTQSPTHLIKTRGQQVTLRCSPISGHKSVSWYQQVLGQGPQFIFQYYEKEERGRGNFPDRFSARQFPNYSSELNVNALLLGDSALYLCASSLIQGNYGYTFGSGTRLTVV.

The genes are TRBV6-5 and TRBJ1-2; perhaps TRBD1 as D (6 bases). This CDR3 spans 16 amino acids. Deletions cut 0 bases from V and 0 bases from J, with 11 bases between. CDR1 is MNHEY and CDR2 is SVGAGI in the germline V gene. As DNA, the CDR3 is TGTGCCAGCAGTTACTCGCGGGGGCAAGCTAACTATGGCTACACCTTC. As protein: CASSYSRGQANYGYTF.

This clonotype appeared a few times. The J gene is TRBJ1-2, the V gene TRBV6-1; 7 bases map to TRBD1. CDR3 size: 13 residues. Germline V gene lookup returns CDR1 MNHNS and CDR2 SASEGT. Trimming at V came to 9 bases and at J to 1 base, leaving 5 bases not matched to a gene. CDR3: CASRTGDNYGYTF. The CDR3 DNA follows: TGTGCCAGTAGGACAGGCGATAACTATGGCTACACCTTC.

This clonotype is labeled medium-sized (0.01 to 0.1%). The chain links TRBV20-1 to TRBJ1-5, with 7 positions matching TRBD1. Per the germline V gene, CDR1 is DFQATT and CDR2 is SNEGSKA (reference sequence). V was pared by 3 bases and J by 3 bases, with 5 bases of the junction left unmatched. The CDR3 totals 14 residues. The CDR3 reads CSASATGFNQPQHF. CDR3 DNA: TGCAGTGCTAGTGCGACAGGGTTCAATCAGCCCCAGCATTTT.

By frequency in the sample, this clonotype is medium-sized. The chain's CDR3 is CASSLAREYEQYF. CDR3 nucleotides: TGTGCCAGCAGCTTAGCCAGGGAGTACGAGCAGTACTTC. V is TRBV7-6 and J is TRBJ2-7; D possibly uses TRBD1 or TRBD2 (5 bases each). Germline V CDR1 and CDR2: SGHVS, FNYEAQ. Trimming pared 0 bases from V and 4 bases from J, leaving 7 bases between. There are 13 residues in the CDR3.

This clonotype appeared a few times. The chain couples TRBV27 to TRBJ1-5; 9 positions agree with TRBD1. Germline V gives CDR1 MNHEY, CDR2 SMNVEV (reference sequence). The V segment lost 5 bases and the J segment 5 bases; nucleotides outside the gene matches: 10. The CDR3 consists of 16 residues. DNA of the CDR3: TGTGCCAGCAGTGTACCGGGACAGGGTATCCATCAGCCCCAGCATTTT. The encoded protein is CASSVPGQGIHQPQHF.

This clonotype is classed as medium-sized. The chain recombines TRBV6-2 or TRBV6-3 with TRBJ2-5; 14 bases fit TRBD2. The length of the CDR3 is 14 residues. The J segment lost 7 bases and the V segment lost 5 bases, leaving 3 bases of the junction unmatched. Germline CDR1 MNHEY, CDR2 SVGEGT. CDR3 nucleotide sequence: TGTGCCAGCAGTCAAGGACTAGCGGGGGGGACCCAGTACTTC. Translation: CASSQGLAGGTQYF.

This clonotype was found a few times. The chain employs TRBV7-9 and TRBJ1-5; D is undetermined. V was cut by 1 base and J by 2 bases, with 9 bases left in between. The CDR3 has 15 amino acids. Per germline, CDR1 SEHNR and CDR2 FQNEAQ (reference sequence). CDR3 in DNA: TGTGCCAGCAGCTTAGTTGGCGGCGGCAATCAGCCCCAGCATTTT. Its protein is CASSLVGGGNQPQHF. Full variable domain (outside the CDR3, taken from reference TRBV7-9 and TRBJ1-5): DTGVSQNPRHKITKRGQNVTFRCDPISEHNRLYWYRQTLGQGPEFLTYFQNEAQLEKSRLLSDRFSAERPKGSFSTLEIQRTEQGDSAMYLCASSLVGGGNQPQHFGDGTRLSIL.

This chain connects TRBV4-3 to TRBJ1-2; TRBD1 matches 7 bases. The germline CDR1 and CDR2 sequences are LGHNA and YSLEER. Germline trimming cut 0 bases from V and 1 base from J; bases unmatched to any gene: 11. The CDR3 runs 18 residues. CDR3: CASSQDVAGGTRNYGYTF. In DNA form, the CDR3 reads TGCGCCAGCAGCCAAGACGTGGCAGGGGGGACCCGTAACTATGGCTACACCTTC.

This clonotype has a handful of counts. The chain employs TRBV20-1 and TRBJ2-3, with D possibly TRBD2 on 5 matching bases. V was trimmed by 3 bases and J by 1 base, leaving 17 bases between them. The CDR3 has 16 amino acids. Germline CDR1 DFQATT, CDR2 SNEGSKA (reference sequence). CDR3 bases: TGCAGTGCTAGTTTTCTCCGGGGAAAGCGCACAGATACGCAGTATTTT. Protein: CSASFLRGKRTDTQYF.